This TCR beta chain was found in a study of T cell clones after liver transplantation. In the study overall: Tolerance: complete withdrawal held at least one year, liver enzymes staying within twice normal.

Measured with immunoSEQ multiplex PCR; TCRdb has only the in-frame clones, and not every one. In the table there are about 9,800 clones, around 72% of which are singletons. The sequences come from CD8+ T cells from blood, collected at the approximately 15-month timepoint. This TCR came from a human patient who received a liver transplant. Part of the T cell pool may stem from the graft donor.

The CDR3 DNA follows: TGTGCCAGCAGCGCCGGGACAGGGGGAAACTTTTTCTATGGCTACACCTTC. It translates to CASSAGTGGNFFYGYTF. This rearrangement joins TRBV4-2 to TRBJ1-2; 11 nucleotides line up with TRBD1. The CDR3 has 17 residues. Germline V gene data show CDR1 as LGHNA and CDR2 as YNFKEQ. V gave up 5 bases and J gave up 4 bases; unmatched junction bases: 12.